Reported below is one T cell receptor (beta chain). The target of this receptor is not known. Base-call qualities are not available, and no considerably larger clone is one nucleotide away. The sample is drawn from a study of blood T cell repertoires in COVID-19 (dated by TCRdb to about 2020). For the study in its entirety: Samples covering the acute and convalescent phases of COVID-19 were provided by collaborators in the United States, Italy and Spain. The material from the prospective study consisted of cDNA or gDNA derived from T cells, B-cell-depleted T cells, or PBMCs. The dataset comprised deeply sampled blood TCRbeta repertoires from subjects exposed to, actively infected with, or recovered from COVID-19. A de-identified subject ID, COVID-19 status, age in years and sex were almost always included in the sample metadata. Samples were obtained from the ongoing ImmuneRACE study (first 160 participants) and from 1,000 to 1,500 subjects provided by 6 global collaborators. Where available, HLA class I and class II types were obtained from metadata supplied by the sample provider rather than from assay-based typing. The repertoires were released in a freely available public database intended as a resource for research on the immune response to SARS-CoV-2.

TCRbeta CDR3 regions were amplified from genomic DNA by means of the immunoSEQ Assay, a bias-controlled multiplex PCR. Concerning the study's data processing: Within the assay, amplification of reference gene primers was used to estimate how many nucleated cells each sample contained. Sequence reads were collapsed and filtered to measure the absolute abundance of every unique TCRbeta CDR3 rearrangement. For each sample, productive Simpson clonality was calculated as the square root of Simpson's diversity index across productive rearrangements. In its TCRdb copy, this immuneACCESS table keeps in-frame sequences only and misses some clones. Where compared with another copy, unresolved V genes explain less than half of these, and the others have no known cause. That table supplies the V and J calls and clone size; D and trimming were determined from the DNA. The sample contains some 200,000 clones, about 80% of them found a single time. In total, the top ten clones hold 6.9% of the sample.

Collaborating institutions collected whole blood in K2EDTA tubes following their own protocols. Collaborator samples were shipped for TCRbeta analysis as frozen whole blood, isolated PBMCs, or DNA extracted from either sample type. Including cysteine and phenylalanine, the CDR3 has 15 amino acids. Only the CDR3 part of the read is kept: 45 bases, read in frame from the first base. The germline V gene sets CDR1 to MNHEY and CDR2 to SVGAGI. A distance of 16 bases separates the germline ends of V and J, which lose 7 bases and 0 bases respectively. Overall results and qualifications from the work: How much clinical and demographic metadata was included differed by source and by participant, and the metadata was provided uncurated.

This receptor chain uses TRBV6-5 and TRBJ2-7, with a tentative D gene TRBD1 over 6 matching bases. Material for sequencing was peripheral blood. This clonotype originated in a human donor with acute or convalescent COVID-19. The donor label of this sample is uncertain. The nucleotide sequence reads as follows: TGTGCCAGCACCCTAGGGACACTGAGCTCCTACGAGCAGTACTTC. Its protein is CASTLGTLSSYEQYF.